This T cell receptor beta chain originates from a study of neoadjuvant anti-PD-1 for oral cavity cancer (dated by TCRdb to the early 2020s). Describing the broader study: Before curative-intent surgical resection, most patients were given three to four biweekly doses of nivolumab at 3 mg/kg. For patients who did not progress, a fourth nivolumab dose was given around day 43, followed by definitive surgical resection on days 50-56. Under RECIST 1.1, a patient counted as a responder if showing complete response, partial response or stable disease, and as a non-responder if showing progression. The parent correlative cohort had roughly 12 patients and a response rate of 25% to 35%. Results the study describes overall, beyond this receptor: Within PBMCs, T cell clonality (Gini index) was significantly higher in non-responders than responders after neoadjuvant nivolumab. Higher pretreatment blood Treg/Th17 ratios correlated with both higher pretreatment blood TCRbeta clonality and lower post-treatment tumor TCRbeta clonality. The TCR analyses had only a few patients in each response group, and the authors called for validation in larger cohorts.

The cysteine opens and the phenylalanine closes a CDR3 of 13 amino acids. The DNA shown is the 39-base CDR3, in frame from base 1. The germline V gene (reference sequence) sets CDR1 to SEHNR and CDR2 to FQNEAQ. V is clipped by 3 bases and J by 4 bases, and the sequence between their germline boundaries is 7 bases long. The time point label for this specimen denotes: after neoadjuvant nivolumab, at surgical resection. Patients were newly diagnosed with stage II-IVA oral cavity squamous cell carcinoma and had received no prior systemic or radiation treatment. The cohort was composed of patients with HPV-negative, locally advanced oral cavity squamous cell carcinoma. Peripheral blood mononuclear cells were analyzed directly and were not maintained or expanded in culture. The samples were drawn from a longitudinal correlative study tied to a single-arm phase II trial testing neoadjuvant nivolumab in oral cavity squamous cell carcinoma. Genomic DNA-based TCRbeta sequencing was performed on subject-matched pre- and post-treatment PBMCs and tumors from three responders and three non-responders. Peripheral blood mononuclear cells were collected before nivolumab treatment and again after treatment, at the time of surgery. Genomic DNA was isolated from PBMCs using the Maxwell RSC DNA from Cells kit.

For this clone: Which antigen it targets is not known. No qualities accompany the bases; no much larger clone lies one base away.

For deep sequencing of PBMC libraries, mostly 480 ng of input genomic DNA was used, and six replicates were run per sample. Following the manufacturer's instructions, the team built TCRbeta libraries using the immunoSEQ hsTCRbeta kit. The completed libraries were mixed into a single pool at 3 nM, then sequenced with an Illumina NovaSeq 6000 S4 flow cell. From the authors' description of their analysis: The immunoSEQ Analyzer was used for raw data preprocessing and quality control. The analysis was limited to productive rearrangements, and each clonotype was defined by a unique CDR3 amino acid sequence. Repertoire clonality was estimated as the Gini-Simpson index, which was calculated using the R package tcR. Gini indices were compared with Student's t test, and associations with tumor size change were assessed by Pearson correlation. In its TCRdb copy, this immuneACCESS table keeps in-frame sequences only and misses some clones. Where compared with another copy, unresolved V genes explain less than half of these, and the others have no known cause. For V, J and clone size, that table is used; D and trimming come from the DNA. This sample gives around 8,400 clones in total; approximately 71% of them show up just once. Roughly 3% of the sample is taken by the ten largest.

The sample consisted of PBMCs, taken after nivolumab (anti-PD-1) treatment. The chain employs TRBV7-9 and TRBJ1-5; the D gene cannot be named for sure. This receptor was identified in a person between 35 and 79 years old with oral cavity squamous cell carcinoma. The base sequence is TGTGCCAGCAGCTTTAGGGAGAATCAGCCCCAGCATTTT. This codes for CASSFRENQPQHF.